Following are 31 T cell receptor beta chains from one sample sequenced in a study of tumor-infiltrating lymphocytes in localized non-small cell lung cancer. The table came from immunoSEQ multiplex PCR; TCRdb's copy has only in-frame clones and leaves some out. The sample records approximately 15,000 clones, 40% to 45% being singletons. The sample was lung tumor tissue. These receptors all stem from a human donor with non-small cell lung cancer.

The J gene is TRBJ2-6, the V gene TRBV4-2; the match to TRBD2 covers 14 bases. V was pared by 3 bases and J by 0 bases, with 1 base of the junction left unmatched. CDR3 length equals 18 residues. Germline V gene data show CDR1 as LGHNA and CDR2 as YNFKEQ. CDR3 DNA sequence: TGTGCCAGCAGCCAGGGACTAGCGGGGGCCTCTGGGGCCAACGTCCTGACTTTC. Translating gives CASSQGLAGASGANVLTF.

CDR3 protein: CASSSHQGNTGELFF. The CDR3 DNA reads TGTGCCAGCAGCTCCCACCAGGGGAACACCGGGGAGCTGTTTTTT. This chain connects TRBV28 to TRBJ2-2; maybe TRBD1 (5 bases). Germline V gives CDR1 MDHEN, CDR2 SYDVKM. V shed 6 bases and J shed 1 base, with 12 bases lying between them. The CDR3 loop spans 15 amino acids.

CDR3 residues: CASSQGRDYGYTF. The DNA of the CDR3 is TGTGCCAGCAGCCAAGGACGTGACTATGGCTACACCTTC. The genes are TRBV4-2 and TRBJ1-2; D gene ambiguous. The CDR3 contains 13 residues. Germline values: CDR1 LGHNA, CDR2 YNFKEQ. Trimming took 1 base from V and 3 from J, leaving 6 bases between them.

This clone is termed medium-sized. The CDR3 region is CASSSRDSIYEQYF. Written as DNA, the CDR3 is TGTGCCAGCAGCTCCCGGGATTCGATCTACGAGCAGTACTTC. The rearrangement uses TRBV11-3 and TRBJ2-7, with a possible D match to TRBD2 (5 bases). V was clipped by 4 bases and J by 3 bases, with 13 bases between them. Germline V gene data show CDR1 as SGHNT and CDR2 as YENEEA. The CDR3 is 14 amino acids.

The table lists this clone with a few counts. The rearrangement joins TRBV5-6 to TRBJ1-3, with D possibly matching TRBD1 (5 bases). Germline-derived CDR1 and CDR2 are SGHDT and YYEEEE. The CDR3 length is 17 residues. The V gene lost 0 bases and the J gene lost 0 bases, with 13 bases spanning the gap. The CDR3 DNA reads TGTGCCAGCAGCTTGGAGGTGGGGACCTTCTCTGGAAACACCATATATTTT. It specifies CASSLEVGTFSGNTIYF.

This clone was recorded a few times. A much bigger clone sits one base away, suggesting this may be a read error. The chain links TRBV7-3 to TRBJ2-3; 9 nucleotides align to TRBD1. Germline V lookup: CDR1 SGHTA, CDR2 FQGTGA. J gave up 3 bases and V 5 bases, and 3 bases lay outside the gene matches. The CDR3 is 14 residues long. The CDR3 is CASSPTGGTDTQYF. CDR3 in DNA: TGTGCCAGCAGCCCGACAGGGGGGACAGATACGCAGTATTTT. The variable domain in full, with the rest retrieved from reference TRBV7-3 and TRBJ2-3, is GAGVSQTPSNKVTEKGKYVELRCDPISGHTALYWYRQSLGQGPEFLIYFQGTGAADDSGLPNDRFFAVRPEGSVSTLKIQRTERGDSAVYLCASSPTGGTDTQYFGPGTRLTVL.

This chain joins TRBV5-1 and TRBJ1-2, with TRBD1 identical over 12 bases. J was trimmed by 6 bases and V by 2 bases; bases with no gene match: 5. CDR1 is SGHRS, CDR2 YFSETQ, per germline. This CDR3 comprises 15 residues. The CDR3 sequence: CASSFPGQGANGYTF. The CDR3 DNA is TGCGCCAGCAGCTTCCCGGGACAGGGGGCAAATGGCTACACCTTC. Filled out from reference TRBV5-1 and TRBJ1-2, the complete variable domain reads KAGVTQTPRYLIKTRGQQVTLSCSPISGHRSVSWYQQTPGQGLQFLFEYFSETQRNKGNFPGRFSGRQFSNSRSEMNVSTLELGDSALYLCASSFPGQGANGYTFGSGTRLTVV.

V and J are TRBV28 and TRBJ2-6; TRBD1 might be the D (5 bases). Germline lookup yields CDR1 MDHEN and CDR2 SYDVKM. Trimming left V 7 bases short and J 0 bases short, with 16 bases between. The CDR3 is 17 amino acids. CDR3 sequence reads: CASTTELGASGANVLTF. In nucleotides, the CDR3 is TGTGCCAGCACCACTGAGCTAGGGGCCTCTGGGGCCAACGTCCTGACTTTC.

CDR3 loop: CASSLQQGANTGELFF. The CDR3 nucleotides are TGTGCCAGCAGCTTACAACAGGGGGCCAACACCGGGGAGCTGTTTTTT. The V call is TRBV11-2, the J call TRBJ2-2; 9 bases map to TRBD1. Germline CDR1 reads SGHAT; CDR2 reads FQNNGV. CDR3 length: 16 residues. V trimming: 2 bases; J trimming: 2 bases; junction bases outside the gene matches: 3. Full variable domain (outside the CDR3, taken from reference TRBV11-2 and TRBJ2-2): EAGVAQSPRYKIIEKRQSVAFWCNPISGHATLYWYQQILGQGPKLLIQFQNNGVVDDSQLPKDRFSAERLKGVDSTLKIQPAKLEDSAVYLCASSLQQGANTGELFFGEGSRLTVL.

The chain combines TRBV28 with TRBJ2-1; D is perhaps TRBD2 (5 bases). Trimming stripped 5 bases from V and 15 bases from J, with 20 bases between. This CDR3 comprises 13 residues. Per germline, CDR1 MDHEN and CDR2 SYDVKM. CDR3 DNA sequence: TGTGCCAGCAGTACCCCATCCCCACCCCGGGGGTTCTTC. It translates to CASSTPSPPRGFF.

The chain recombines TRBV14 with TRBJ2-1; D unclear. CDR1 is SGHDN, CDR2 FVKESK, per germline. V was clipped by 2 bases and J by 8 bases, with 13 bases between them. This CDR3 is built from 14 residues. CDR3 bases: TGTGCCAGCAGCCAAAAACAGAGGATGGATGAGCAGTTCTTC. This gives the protein CASSQKQRMDEQFF.

This clone has a single count. CDR3 region: CASSSGTDYEQYF. The CDR3 bases are TGCGCCAGCAGCTCGGGGACGGACTACGAGCAGTACTTC. This chain uses TRBV5-1 with TRBJ2-7; D possibly matches TRBD1 or TRBD2 (5 bases each). CDR1 is SGHRS, CDR2 YFSETQ, per germline. The CDR3 sequence is 13 residues long. Trimming pared 3 bases from V and 3 bases from J, leaving 10 bases between.

This clone was counted between two and nine times. The CDR3 nucleotides are TGTGCCTGGAGTACTCGGACAGGGATTAGCTACGAGCAGTACTTC. Its protein product is CAWSTRTGISYEQYF. V usage is TRBV30 and J usage is TRBJ2-7; TRBD1 matches 8 bases. Per germline, CDR1 GTSNPN and CDR2 SVGIG (reference sequence). V shed 2 bases, J shed 3 bases, and the junction held 9 bases outside the gene matches. The CDR3 runs 15 residues. Full variable domain (outside the CDR3, taken from reference TRBV30 and TRBJ2-7): SQTIHQWPATLVQPVGSPLSLECTVEGTSNPNLYWYRQAAGRGLQLLFYSVGIGQISSEVPQNLSASRPQDRQFILSSKKLLLSDSGFYLCAWSTRTGISYEQYFGPGTRLTVT.

This clone was recorded a few times. The chain has TRBV19 and TRBJ2-3; the D call may be TRBD1 or TRBD2 (6 bases each). Trimming removed 1 base from V and 4 bases from J, with 18 bases in between. The germline gives CDR1 LNHDA, CDR2 SQIVND (reference sequence). The CDR3 is 17 amino acids. The CDR3 loop is CASSIAPMGGGPDTQYF. CDR3 in DNA: TGTGCCAGTAGTATAGCTCCAATGGGGGGCGGCCCAGATACGCAGTATTTT.

The rearrangement uses TRBV11-3 and TRBJ2-1; no firm D call. The CDR3 runs to 12 residues. Germline V gives CDR1 SGHNT, CDR2 YENEEA. The V end was cut by 1 base, the J end by 8 bases, with 6 bases between. The CDR3, as DNA: TGTGCCAGCAGCTTAGGCATCGATGAGCAGTTCTTC. Amino acid sequence: CASSLGIDEQFF.

This clone came up a few times. The chain links TRBV7-2 to TRBJ2-2; D is unresolved. Germline CDR1 is SGHTA and CDR2 is FQGNSA. CDR3 length: 14 residues. V was pared by 11 bases and J by 0 bases, with 13 bases between. DNA for the CDR3: TGTGCCTGCCCCACACTTACGAACACCGGGGAGCTGTTTTTT. Residues: CACPTLTNTGELFF.

This clone was picked up a small number of times. This rearrangement joins TRBV10-1 to TRBJ1-1; D not resolved. There are 14 residues in the CDR3. Germline V lookup: CDR1 WNHNN, CDR2 SYGVQD (reference sequence). Trimming left V 2 bases short and J 5 bases short, with 12 bases between. This CDR3 reads CASSESDRLTEAFF. CDR3 in DNA: TGCGCCAGCAGTGAGAGTGACCGGCTAACTGAAGCTTTCTTT.

The chain employs TRBV7-3 and TRBJ2-3; D tentatively fits TRBD1 or TRBD2 (5 bases each). V lost 2 bases and J lost 4, with 13 bases in between. The CDR3 runs 15 residues. Germline loops: CDR1 SGHTA, CDR2 FQGTGA. CDR3 loop: CASSLVTGGADTQYF. In DNA form, the CDR3 reads TGTGCCAGCAGCTTAGTCACAGGAGGTGCAGATACGCAGTATTTT.

This chain connects TRBV5-6 to TRBJ1-2; 10 bases fit TRBD1. Looked up from germline, CDR1 is SGHDT and CDR2 is YYEEEE. The ends lost 4 bases at V and 4 bases at J; junction bases unmatched: 10. CDR3 length: 16 amino acids. The CDR3, as DNA: TGTGCCAGCAGCCATGGGGACAGGGGATTTTTCTATGGCTACACCTTC. Protein: CASSHGDRGFFYGYTF.

The chain is built from TRBV7-2 and TRBJ2-3, with D maybe TRBD2 (6 bases). The germline V gene encodes CDR1 SGHTA and CDR2 FQGNSA. Trimming removed 5 bases from V and 1 base from J, with 13 bases in between. This CDR3 comprises 15 residues. CDR3 DNA sequence: TGTGCCAGCAGCCAACTAGCCGTGGGCACAGATACGCAGTATTTT. This gives the protein CASSQLAVGTDTQYF.

This clone qualifies as medium-sized (0.01 to 0.1%). The gene calls are TRBV9 and TRBJ2-1; perhaps TRBD1 as D (6 bases). The germline CDR1 and CDR2 sequences are SGDLS and YYNGEE. This CDR3 comprises 15 residues. Trimming removed 0 bases from V and 4 bases from J, with 11 bases in between. The CDR3 DNA reads TGTGCCAGCAGCGTAGTGACAGGCTCATACAATGAGCAGTTCTTC. Its protein is CASSVVTGSYNEQFF. Looking up the rest from reference TRBV9 and TRBJ2-1 gives the full variable domain: DSGVTQTPKHLITATGQRVTLRCSPRSGDLSVYWYQQSLDQGLQFLIQYYNGEERAKGNILERFSAQQFPDLHSELNLSSLELGDSALYFCASSVVTGSYNEQFFGPGTRLTVL.

This clone has more than one count but fewer than ten. This chain links TRBV6-6 with TRBJ2-7, with 7 bases matching TRBD1. Germline CDR1 reads MNHNY; CDR2 reads SVGAGI (reference sequence). V shed 8 bases and J 3 bases; nucleotides not matched to a gene: 7. The CDR3 runs 13 residues. CDR3 nucleotide sequence: TGTGCCAGCCGACAGGGTACTATCTACGAGCAGTACTTC. It is translated as CASRQGTIYEQYF.

This clone was counted between two and nine times. CDR3 region: CASSLERRIVYF. Here the CDR3 DNA reads TGTGCCAGCAGCTTGGAAAGGCGGATTGTATATTTT. This sequence joins TRBV4-2 and TRBJ1-3; D is ambiguous. Germline assignment: CDR1 LGHNA and CDR2 YNFKEQ. The germline V and J ends were trimmed by 5 bases and 14 bases, with 16 bases remaining between them. This CDR3 has 12 amino acids.

This chain uses TRBV5-1 with TRBJ2-3; TRBD2 is a possible D gene (6 bases). Germline V lookup: CDR1 SGHRS, CDR2 YFSETQ. The CDR3 has 11 amino acids. Trimming stripped 9 bases from V and 13 bases from J, with 18 bases between. CDR3 loop: CATLGSGEEYF. The DNA of the CDR3 is TGCGCCACCCTAGGTTCGGGGGAGGAGTATTTT.

This rearrangement joins TRBV18 to TRBJ1-1; possibly TRBD1 for D (5 bases). Trimming cost V 2 bases and J 4 bases, with 14 bases left between them. CDR1 and CDR2 (germline): KGHSH, LQKENI. This CDR3 contains 15 residues. CDR3 nucleotide sequence: TGTGCCAGCTCACCAAACGCCAGGGCGGTCACTGAAGCTTTCTTT. Translating it yields CASSPNARAVTEAFF.

A few counts support this clone. The rearrangement links TRBV5-1 to TRBJ2-7; D is undetermined. The CDR3 spans 13 residues. Germline loops: CDR1 SGHRS, CDR2 YFSETQ. Deletions cut 4 bases from V and 0 bases from J, with 8 bases between. CDR3: CASSPELSYEQYF. CDR3 bases: TGCGCCAGCAGCCCCGAGCTCTCCTACGAGCAGTACTTC. The variable domain in full, with the rest retrieved from reference TRBV5-1 and TRBJ2-7, is KAGVTQTPRYLIKTRGQQVTLSCSPISGHRSVSWYQQTPGQGLQFLFEYFSETQRNKGNFPGRFSGRQFSNSRSEMNVSTLELGDSALYLCASSPELSYEQYFGPGTRLTVT.

V and J are TRBV6-1 and TRBJ1-3; D ambiguous. Germline values: CDR1 MNHNS, CDR2 SASEGT. Trimming shortened V by 2 bases and J by 0 bases, and 17 bases separated the two germline ends. The CDR3 spans 18 residues. CDR3 bases: TGTGCCAGCAGTGAAATCTCAACAAGTTATGGCTCTGGAAACACCATATATTTT. It specifies CASSEISTSYGSGNTIYF.

The gene calls are TRBV19 and TRBJ1-6, with 7 nucleotides matching TRBD1. Germline assignment: CDR1 LNHDA and CDR2 SQIVND (reference sequence). CDR3 length equals 13 residues. The trim removed 6 bases at V and 7 bases at J, leaving 3 bases unmatched. CDR3 DNA sequence: TGTGCCAGTAGGAGGGGGCGGAATTCACCCCTCCACTTT. Encoded protein: CASRRGRNSPLHF.

This clone was seen more than once but under ten times. This sequence joins TRBV7-8 and TRBJ1-1; a weak D match, TRBD1 (5 bases). CDR3 length: 16 residues. V lost 1 base and J lost 1, with 13 bases in between. The germline V gene encodes CDR1 SGHVS and CDR2 FQNEAQ. This CDR3 reads CASSLEGRLSNTEAFF. Written as DNA, the CDR3 is TGTGCCAGCAGCTTAGAGGGGCGGCTCTCGAACACTGAAGCTTTCTTT.

This clone was counted a few times. The V gene is TRBV10-3, the J gene TRBJ2-4; perhaps TRBD2 as D (6 bases). Germline values: CDR1 ENHRY, CDR2 SYGVKD. V lost 3 bases and J 7 bases, leaving 7 bases between the germline ends. The CDR3 runs 12 residues. CDR3 DNA: TGTGCCATCAGTGAAGGGACTAACATTCAGTACTTC. Translation: CAISEGTNIQYF.

The gene calls are TRBV28 and TRBJ2-5; 8 bases are shared with TRBD2. The ends lost 6 bases at V and 5 bases at J; junction bases unmatched: 14. The germline CDR1 and CDR2 sequences are MDHEN and SYDVKM. CDR3 size: 16 residues. The CDR3 reads CASRRLRGGGAETQYF. CDR3 sequence (DNA): TGTGCCAGCAGAAGACTCCGGGGGGGCGGGGCGGAGACCCAGTACTTC.